The 32 T cell receptor beta chains in this list originate from one sample, sequenced in a study of shared clonotypes between healthy human individuals. Profiling relied on immunoSEQ multiplex PCR, and the TCRdb table lists in-frame clones only, not all of them. This table has about 480,000 clones, 60% to 85% appearing once. The sequencing sample was made of PBMCs. The receptors originated from a middle-aged woman in good health. Some clones in this sample may be carry-over from other donors' samples.

The gene calls are TRBV25-1 and TRBJ1-5, with D unresolved. Germline loops: CDR1 MGHDK, CDR2 SYGVNS. The ends were cut back, 4 bases at V and 2 bases at J, with 12 bases in the middle. The CDR3 is 15 residues long. The CDR3 region is CASSAAGGGNQPQHF. As DNA, the CDR3 is TGTGCCAGCAGTGCCGCGGGAGGAGGCAATCAGCCCCAGCATTTT.

The V call is TRBV2, the J call TRBJ2-2, with 9 bases fitting TRBD1. Germline CDR1 reads SNHLY; CDR2 reads FYNNEI. The trim removed 4 bases at V and 2 bases at J, leaving 5 bases unmatched. The CDR3 consists of 16 residues. CDR3 amino acids: CASSGTGGANTGELFF. The DNA for the CDR3 is TGTGCCAGCAGTGGTACAGGGGGCGCAAACACCGGGGAGCTGTTTTTT. The full variable domain, its missing parts supplied by reference TRBV2 and TRBJ2-2, is EPEVTQTPSHQVTQMGQEVILRCVPISNHLYFYWYRQILGQKVEFLVSFYNNEISEKSEIFDDQFSVERPDGSNFTLKIRSTKLEDSAMYFCASSGTGGANTGELFFGEGSRLTVL.

V gene TRBV7-2 combines with J gene TRBJ2-1, with 12 bases that match TRBD2. The length of the CDR3 is 14 residues. The germline CDR1 and CDR2 sequences are SGHTA and FQGNSA. V lost 5 bases and J lost 5; bases outside the gene matches: 1. Here the CDR3 reads CASSRTSGNNEQFF. CDR3 in DNA: TGTGCCAGCAGCCGGACTAGCGGGAACAATGAGCAGTTCTTC.

This chain joins TRBV19 and TRBJ2-7, with 10 bases that match TRBD1. There are 14 residues in the CDR3. The germline gives CDR1 LNHDA, CDR2 SQIVND (reference sequence). Trimming cost V 5 bases and J 6 bases; bases outside gene matches: 7. The CDR3 DNA sequence: TGTGCCAGTAGTGAGGACAGGGGGTCGAGCGAGCAGTACTTC. Its protein product is CASSEDRGSSEQYF.

This chain connects TRBV4-3 to TRBJ1-1, with D uncertain. The CDR3 sequence is 13 residues long. Germline V gene data show CDR1 as LGHNA and CDR2 as YSLEER. V was pared by 6 bases and J by 1 base, with 9 bases between. The CDR3 sequence: CASSSEANTEAFF. The DNA for the CDR3 is TGCGCCAGCAGTTCCGAGGCGAACACTGAAGCTTTCTTT.

V is TRBV19 and J is TRBJ2-1; 7 bases line up with TRBD2. Germline V CDR1 and CDR2: LNHDA, SQIVND (reference sequence). This CDR3 has 16 residues. V shed 6 bases and J 4 bases; nucleotides not matched to a gene: 12. CDR3 coding DNA: TGTGCCAGTAGCACCTTAGGCGGGAGAGCATACAATGAGCAGTTCTTC. Amino acids: CASSTLGGRAYNEQFF.

V usage is TRBV19 and J usage is TRBJ2-1, with D hard to call. The CDR3 loop spans 11 amino acids. V was shortened by 5 bases and J by 8 bases, with 7 bases between the two germline ends. The germline V gene has CDR1 LNHDA and CDR2 SQIVND (reference sequence). CDR3 in DNA: TGTGCCAGTAGTTCCGGTTATGAGCAGTTCTTC. It yields the protein CASSSGYEQFF.

Worth noting for this clone: The same CDR3 is also encoded by other DNA sequences in this sample. V usage is TRBV6-1 and J usage is TRBJ2-2; 11 bases fit TRBD2. The length of the CDR3 is 16 residues. With 4 bases clipped from V and 1 base from J, the junction kept 2 bases outside the gene matches. Per the germline V gene, CDR1 is MNHNS and CDR2 is SASEGT. In nucleotides, the CDR3 is TGTGCCAGCAGTGCTCTAGCGGGAGGGAACACCGGGGAGCTGTTTTTT. This translates into CASSALAGGNTGELFF.

This clone was recorded once. The junction departs from the called germline gene at one end, perhaps through a read error. The CDR3 nucleotides are TGTGCTAGCAGCCCTAGCGGGAGTATATATGAGCAGTTCTTC. Encoded protein: CASSPSGSIYEQFF. V is TRBV7-7 and J is TRBJ2-1; 10 bases are a match to TRBD2. The CDR3 is 14 residues long. The germline CDR1 and CDR2 sequences are SSHAT and FNYEAQ (reference sequence).

This chain links TRBV5-5 with TRBJ2-7; tentatively, D is TRBD1 (6 bases). The CDR3 has 16 amino acids. Trimming pared 1 base from V and 2 bases from J, leaving 16 bases between. Germline V gives CDR1 SGHKS, CDR2 YYEKEE (reference sequence). The CDR3 loop reads CASSLFIGDRPYEQYF. CDR3 nucleotide sequence: TGTGCCAGCAGCTTGTTTATAGGTGACAGGCCCTACGAGCAGTACTTC. The entire variable domain, with the rest obtained from reference TRBV5-5 and TRBJ2-7, is as follows: DAGVTQSPTHLIKTRGQQVTLRCSPISGHKSVSWYQQVLGQGPQFIFQYYEKEERGRGNFPDRFSARQFPNYSSELNVNALLLGDSALYLCASSLFIGDRPYEQYFGPGTRLTVT.

The chain uses TRBV28 and TRBJ1-2; 7 positions match TRBD1. With 6 bases clipped from V and 6 bases from J, the junction kept 16 bases outside the gene matches. Looked up from germline, CDR1 is MDHEN and CDR2 is SYDVKM. This CDR3 has 16 residues. CDR3 in amino acids: CASSYPAGRGPDGYTF. DNA for the CDR3: TGTGCCAGCAGCTACCCCGCTGGGAGGGGGCCGGATGGCTACACCTTC.

V usage is TRBV4-1 and J usage is TRBJ1-4, with D possibly matching TRBD1 (5 bases). Germline assignment: CDR1 MGHRA and CDR2 YSYEKL. CDR3 length equals 11 residues. V lost 3 bases and J 13 bases, leaving 9 bases between the germline ends. The CDR3 sequence is CASSHQGRLFF. The DNA of the CDR3 is TGCGCCAGCAGCCACCAGGGCAGACTGTTTTTT.

CDR3 region: CASSPRTSGKYEQYF. The CDR3 bases are TGTGCCAGCAGCCCCCGGACTAGCGGGAAGTACGAGCAGTACTTC. The gene calls are TRBV7-2 and TRBJ2-7; 12 bases align to TRBD2. The CDR3 spans 15 residues. After removal of 5 bases from V and 4 bases from J, the junction contained 6 bases not matched to a gene. Germline V gene data show CDR1 as SGHTA and CDR2 as FQGNSA.

The table lists this clone with a few counts. The chain recombines TRBV10-3 with TRBJ2-2; D tentatively reads TRBD1 or TRBD2 (5 bases each). CDR3 size: 13 residues. Trimming removed 2 bases from V and 7 bases from J, with 8 bases in between. Germline-derived CDR1 and CDR2 are ENHRY and SYGVKD. DNA for the CDR3: TGTGCCATCAGTGAGCGAGGGGTCGGGGAGCTGTTTTTT. Translated, it gives CAISERGVGELFF.

This chain uses TRBV19 with TRBJ1-1; TRBD1 matches at 7 bases. CDR1 and CDR2 (germline): LNHDA, SQIVND (reference sequence). The CDR3 covers 13 residues. Trimming at V came to 7 bases and at J to 1 base, leaving 3 bases not matched to a gene. CDR3 residues: CASKGARNTEAFF. As DNA, the CDR3 is TGTGCCAGTAAGGGGGCGCGGAACACTGAAGCTTTCTTT.

The chain couples TRBV6-4 to TRBJ2-1, with 10 bases matching TRBD2. The V and J ends lost 4 bases and 6 bases, in that order; junction bases with no gene match: 3. This CDR3 spans 14 amino acids. The germline V gene has CDR1 MRHNA and CDR2 SNTAGT. CDR3 loop: CASSASGRGNEQFF. The CDR3 region has the DNA TGTGCCAGCAGTGCAAGCGGGAGGGGCAATGAGCAGTTCTTC.

The rearrangement joins TRBV7-8 to TRBJ2-7; D perhaps matches TRBD1 (6 bases). V was trimmed by 5 bases and J by 6 bases, leaving 11 bases between them. In germline, CDR1 is SGHVS, CDR2 FQNEAQ. This CDR3 comprises 12 residues. The CDR3 DNA reads TGTGCCAGCAGCCTACAGGGCTCCGAGCAGTACTTC. Translated, it gives CASSLQGSEQYF.

The V gene is TRBV19, the J gene TRBJ2-7; D not resolved. The CDR3 is 16 amino acids. Germline V CDR1 and CDR2: LNHDA, SQIVND (reference sequence). Trimming stripped 6 bases from V and 0 bases from J, with 18 bases between. The chain's CDR3 is CASSRNTQFGSYEQYF. The CDR3 DNA follows: TGTGCCAGTAGCAGAAATACCCAGTTTGGCTCCTACGAGCAGTACTTC.

The chain couples TRBV11-2 to TRBJ2-7; TRBD2 matches 7 bases. Losses at the gene ends were 1 base for V and 7 bases for J; bases not matched to a gene: 7. The CDR3 sequence is 14 residues long. The V gene's germline CDR1 is SGHAT and CDR2 FQNNGV. This CDR3 is CASSLAEREGEQYF. The CDR3 nucleotides read TGTGCCAGCAGCTTAGCTGAGCGGGAAGGAGAGCAGTACTTC.

V usage is TRBV5-4 and J usage is TRBJ2-1, with 9 bases matching TRBD2. Germline V gene sequence: CDR1 SGHNT, CDR2 YYREEE (reference sequence). The V gene end was trimmed by 6 bases and the J gene end by 6 bases; junction bases not matched to a gene: 10. This CDR3 has 15 residues. The CDR3 loop is CASTQGLAVGNEQFF. As DNA, the CDR3 is TGTGCCAGCACCCAGGGACTAGCTGTGGGCAATGAGCAGTTCTTC.

This chain joins TRBV4-1 and TRBJ2-7, with 8 bases fitting TRBD1. Per germline, CDR1 MGHRA and CDR2 YSYEKL. The length of the CDR3 is 16 residues. Trimming at V came to 4 bases and at J to 1 base, leaving 9 bases not matched to a gene. In nucleotides, the CDR3 is TGCGCCAGCAGCCCTCCCCAGGGGGCCAGATCCTACGAGCAGTACTTC. It encodes CASSPPQGARSYEQYF.

The sample holds a few counts of this clone. The gene calls are TRBV29-1 and TRBJ1-2; D remains unclear. V lost 4 bases, J lost 4 bases, and 13 bases lay in between. This CDR3 spans 13 amino acids. Germline V lookup: CDR1 SQVTM, CDR2 ANQGSEA. The CDR3 sequence is CSVAVEWPYGYTF. The CDR3 DNA reads as TGCAGCGTTGCGGTGGAATGGCCCTATGGCTACACCTTC.

The chain employs TRBV5-1 and TRBJ1-5; a possible D gene is TRBD1 (5 bases). V was clipped by 4 bases and J by 5 bases, with 13 bases between them. CDR3 size: 14 residues. The germline V gene encodes CDR1 SGHRS and CDR2 YFSETQ. The CDR3 region is CASSRDGYYQPQHF. In DNA form, the CDR3 reads TGCGCCAGCAGCCGGGACGGGTATTATCAGCCCCAGCATTTT.

The V gene is TRBV2, the J gene TRBJ2-7; D is unresolved. The CDR3 has 11 amino acids. Trimming pared 4 bases from V and 3 bases from J, leaving 4 bases between. Germline CDR1 and CDR2: SNHLY and FYNNEI. For the CDR3, the DNA is TGTGCCAGCAGTGGGGACTACGAGCAGTACTTC. Amino acids: CASSGDYEQYF.

A single count supports this clone. The chain uses TRBV11-2 and TRBJ1-3; D ambiguous. The CDR3 has 13 residues. Germline V lookup: CDR1 SGHAT, CDR2 FQNNGV. V gave up 0 bases and J gave up 4 bases, with 4 bases separating them. CDR3 loop: CASSLERGNTIYF. The CDR3 region has the DNA TGTGCCAGCAGCTTAGAGCGGGGAAACACCATATATTTT.

The V and J genes are TRBV7-6 and TRBJ2-7; D is possibly TRBD2 (6 bases). The CDR3 extends over 16 amino acids. V lost 1 base and J lost 0, with 13 bases in between. Germline lookup yields CDR1 SGHVS and CDR2 FNYEAQ. The CDR3 DNA reads TGTGCCAGCAGCTTAGTAGGTGAGGGAGGCTCCTACGAGCAGTACTTC. It encodes CASSLVGEGGSYEQYF.

On this clone: One end of the junction varies from germline; a read error may be responsible. V and J are TRBV7-7 and TRBJ2-3, with 8 bases identical to TRBD1. The germline V gene has CDR1 SSHAT and CDR2 FNYEAQ (reference sequence). CDR3 length: 13 amino acids. The CDR3 loop is CASSWDRSDTQYF. The CDR3 DNA is TGTGCTAGCAGCTGGGACAGGTCAGATACGCAGTATTTT.

This chain links TRBV7-2 with TRBJ1-6; D remains unclear. Germline V gene sequence: CDR1 SGHTA, CDR2 FQGNSA. V lost 8 bases and J 6 bases, leaving 17 bases between the germline ends. This CDR3 comprises 15 residues. The CDR3 protein is CASPEGTPGNSPLHF. CDR3 nucleotide sequence: TGTGCCAGCCCTGAGGGTACCCCGGGTAATTCACCCCTCCACTTT.

The CDR3 region is CASSPRTRDTGELFF. The DNA for the CDR3 is TGCGCCAGCAGCCCCCGGACTAGGGACACCGGGGAGCTGTTTTTT. The chain couples TRBV4-1 to TRBJ2-2; TRBD2 agrees at 7 bases. The CDR3 has 15 residues. J was trimmed by 3 bases and V by 4 bases; bases with no gene match: 5. Per germline, CDR1 MGHRA and CDR2 YSYEKL.

This clone was picked up a small number of times. This chain links TRBV2 with TRBJ2-7; D possibly matches TRBD1 or TRBD2 (5 bases each). Per the germline V gene, CDR1 is SNHLY and CDR2 is FYNNEI. Trimming shortened V by 6 bases and J by 2 bases, and 17 bases separated the two germline ends. This CDR3 region has 15 residues. The CDR3 loop reads CASRPGREPTYEQYF. In DNA, the CDR3 is TGTGCCAGCAGACCAGGGAGAGAACCAACCTACGAGCAGTACTTC.

The J gene is TRBJ2-5, the V gene TRBV15, with TRBD1 matching 11 bases. Germline CDR1 and CDR2: LNHNV and YYDKDF (reference sequence). V gave up 3 bases and J gave up 5 bases; unmatched junction bases: 5. This CDR3 spans 15 amino acids. The CDR3 region is CATSSRTGGWETQYF. The CDR3 bases are TGTGCCACCAGCAGCCGGACAGGGGGCTGGGAGACCCAGTACTTC.

The rearrangement joins TRBV6-1 to TRBJ2-2, with TRBD2 matching over 8 bases. V trimming: 4 bases; J trimming: 5 bases; junction bases outside the gene matches: 12. This CDR3 contains 17 residues. Per the germline V gene, CDR1 is MNHNS and CDR2 is SASEGT. CDR3 coding DNA: TGTGCCAGCAGTGGCCCTTGGGGGCGGGAGGTAACCGGGGAGCTGTTTTTT. Protein: CASSGPWGREVTGELFF.